This T cell receptor beta chain was found in a study of OX40 agonist ivuxolimab in advanced cancers. TCRdb's table, derived via immunoSEQ multiplex PCR, lists solely in-frame clones and lacks some. The sample has 75,000 to 95,000 clones, roughly 90% seen once; the top ten hold about 9%. This clone was found a few times. Its cognate antigen is unknown. Whole-study findings and limits: Near-lowest levels of clonal expansion characterized partial responders at 0.1-3.0 mg/kg.

V was clipped by 5 bases and J by 3 bases, with 13 bases between them. This CDR3 contains 14 residues. Germline CDR1 reads MNHEY; CDR2 reads SVGAGI. The chain recombines TRBV6-5 with TRBJ1-1; no clear D gene. The receptor was isolated from an adult with an advanced solid tumor such as melanoma, head and neck, liver or kidney cancer. Sequenced material: CD4+ or CD8+ T cells sorted from blood, taken in a trial of the OX40 agonist ivuxolimab. CDR3 region: CASSLHTQYTEAFF. DNA for the CDR3: TGTGCCAGCAGTCTTCATACACAATACACTGAAGCTTTCTTT.